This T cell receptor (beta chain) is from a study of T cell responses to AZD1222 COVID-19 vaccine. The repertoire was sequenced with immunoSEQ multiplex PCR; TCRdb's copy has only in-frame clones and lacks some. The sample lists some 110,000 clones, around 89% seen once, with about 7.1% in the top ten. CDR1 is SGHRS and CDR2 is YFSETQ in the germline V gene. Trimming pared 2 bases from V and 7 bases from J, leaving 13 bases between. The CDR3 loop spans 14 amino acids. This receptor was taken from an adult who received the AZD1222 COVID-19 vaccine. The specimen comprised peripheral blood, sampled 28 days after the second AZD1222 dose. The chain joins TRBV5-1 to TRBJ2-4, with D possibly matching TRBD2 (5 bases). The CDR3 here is CASSFARTGNIQYF. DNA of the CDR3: TGCGCCAGCAGCTTTGCCCGGACGGGGAACATTCAGTACTTC.